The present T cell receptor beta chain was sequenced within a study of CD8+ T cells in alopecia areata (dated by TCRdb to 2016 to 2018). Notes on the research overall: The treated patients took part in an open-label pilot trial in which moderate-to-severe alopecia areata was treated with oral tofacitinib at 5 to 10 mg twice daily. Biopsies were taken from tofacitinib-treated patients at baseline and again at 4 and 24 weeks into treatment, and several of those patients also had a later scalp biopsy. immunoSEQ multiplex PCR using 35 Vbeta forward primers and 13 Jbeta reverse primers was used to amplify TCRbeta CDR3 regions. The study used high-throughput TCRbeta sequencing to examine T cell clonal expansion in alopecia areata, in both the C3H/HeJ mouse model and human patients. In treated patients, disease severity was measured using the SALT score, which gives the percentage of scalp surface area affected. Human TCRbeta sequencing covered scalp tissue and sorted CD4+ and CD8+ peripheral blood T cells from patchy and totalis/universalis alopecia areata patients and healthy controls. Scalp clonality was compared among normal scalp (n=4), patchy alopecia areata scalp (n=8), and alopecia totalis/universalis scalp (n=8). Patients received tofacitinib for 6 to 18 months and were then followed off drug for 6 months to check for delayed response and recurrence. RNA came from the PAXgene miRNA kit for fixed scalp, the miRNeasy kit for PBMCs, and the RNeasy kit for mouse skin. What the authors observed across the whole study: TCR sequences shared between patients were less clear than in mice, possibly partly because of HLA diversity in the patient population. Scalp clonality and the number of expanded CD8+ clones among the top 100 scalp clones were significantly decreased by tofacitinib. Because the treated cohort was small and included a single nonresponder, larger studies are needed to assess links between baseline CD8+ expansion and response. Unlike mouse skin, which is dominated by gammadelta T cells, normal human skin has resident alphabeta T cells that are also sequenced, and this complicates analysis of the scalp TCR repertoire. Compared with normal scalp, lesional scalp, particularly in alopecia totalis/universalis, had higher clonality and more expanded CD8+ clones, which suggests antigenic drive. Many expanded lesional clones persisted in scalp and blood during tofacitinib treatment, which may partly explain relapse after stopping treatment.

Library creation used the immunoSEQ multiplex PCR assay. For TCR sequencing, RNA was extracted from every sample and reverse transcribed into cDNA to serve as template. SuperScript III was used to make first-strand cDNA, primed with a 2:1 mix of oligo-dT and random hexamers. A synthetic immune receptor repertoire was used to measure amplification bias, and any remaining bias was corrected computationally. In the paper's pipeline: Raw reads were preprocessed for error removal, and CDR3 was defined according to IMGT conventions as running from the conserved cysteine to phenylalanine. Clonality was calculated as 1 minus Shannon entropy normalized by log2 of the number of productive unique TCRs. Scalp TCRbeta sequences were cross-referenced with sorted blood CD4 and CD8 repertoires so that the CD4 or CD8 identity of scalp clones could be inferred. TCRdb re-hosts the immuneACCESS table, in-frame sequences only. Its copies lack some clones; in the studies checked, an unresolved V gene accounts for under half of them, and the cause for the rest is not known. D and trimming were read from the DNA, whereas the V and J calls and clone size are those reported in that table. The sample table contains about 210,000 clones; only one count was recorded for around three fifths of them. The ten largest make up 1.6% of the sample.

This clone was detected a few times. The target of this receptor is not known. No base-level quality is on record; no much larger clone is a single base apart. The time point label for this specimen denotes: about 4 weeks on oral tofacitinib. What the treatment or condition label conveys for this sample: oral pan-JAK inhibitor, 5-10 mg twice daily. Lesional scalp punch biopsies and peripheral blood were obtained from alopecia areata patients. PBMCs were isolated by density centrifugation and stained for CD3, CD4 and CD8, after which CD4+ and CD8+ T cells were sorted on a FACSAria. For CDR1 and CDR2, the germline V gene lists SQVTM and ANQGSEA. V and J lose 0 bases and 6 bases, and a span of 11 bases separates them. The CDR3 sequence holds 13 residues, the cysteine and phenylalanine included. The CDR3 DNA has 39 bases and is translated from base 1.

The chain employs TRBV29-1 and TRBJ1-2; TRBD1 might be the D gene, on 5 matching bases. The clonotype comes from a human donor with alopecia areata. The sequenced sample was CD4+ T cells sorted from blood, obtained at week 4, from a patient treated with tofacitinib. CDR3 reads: CSVEDQQVHGYTF. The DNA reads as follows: TGCAGCGTTGAAGATCAACAGGTTCATGGCTACACCTTC.